This T cell receptor (beta chain) was documented in a study of T cells after yellow fever vaccination. Germline CDR1 is SGHTA and CDR2 is FQGNSA. Trimming shortened V by 5 bases and J by 4 bases, and 11 bases separated the two germline ends. This CDR3 is 13 amino acids long. This clonotype was detected only a few times. As yet, its antigen is unknown. MiXCR was run by TCRdb on the 5' RACE reads, yielding one entry per CDR3 protein. Seen here are 350,000 to 450,000 distinct CDR3 sequences, roughly 6.2% observed once, and the top ten hold about 15%. Study observations and caveats: Post-booster samples contained most primary-vaccination clones (just under 98% CD4, approximately 88% CD8). Researchers noted that a small share of clonotypes showed up in both CD4 and CD8 compartments.

The receptor was isolated from a man in his thirties or forties who received the YFV17D yellow fever vaccine. The specimen was PBMCs, collected 5 days after the yellow fever booster vaccination. The chain uses TRBV7-2 and TRBJ2-5; tentatively, D is TRBD2 (5 bases). The CDR3 region is CASSRAGGETQYF. CDR3 nucleotides: TGTGCCAGCAGCCGGGCGGGTGGAGAGACCCAGTACTTC. Combining the CDR3 with reference TRBV7-2 and TRBJ2-5 gives the whole variable domain GAGVSQSPSNKVTEKGKDVELRCDPISGHTALYWYRQSLGQGLEFLIYFQGNSAPDKSGLPSDRFSAERTGGSVSTLTIQRTQQEDSAVYLCASSRAGGETQYFGPGTRLLVL.